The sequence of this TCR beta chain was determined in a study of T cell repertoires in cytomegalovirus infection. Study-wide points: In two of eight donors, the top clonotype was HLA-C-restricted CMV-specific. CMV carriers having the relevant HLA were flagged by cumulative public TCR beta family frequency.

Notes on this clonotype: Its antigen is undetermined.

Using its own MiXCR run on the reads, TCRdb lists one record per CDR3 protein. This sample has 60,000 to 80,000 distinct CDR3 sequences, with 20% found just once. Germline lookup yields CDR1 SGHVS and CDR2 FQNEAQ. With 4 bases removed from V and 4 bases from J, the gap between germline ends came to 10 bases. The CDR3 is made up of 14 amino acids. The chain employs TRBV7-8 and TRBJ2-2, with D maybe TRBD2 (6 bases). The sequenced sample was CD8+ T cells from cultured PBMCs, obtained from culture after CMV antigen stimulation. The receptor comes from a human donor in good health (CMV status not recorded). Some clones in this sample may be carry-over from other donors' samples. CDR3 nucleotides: TGTGCCAGCAGCTCCGGGACTGGCACCGGGGAGCTGTTTTTT. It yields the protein CASSSGTGTGELFF.